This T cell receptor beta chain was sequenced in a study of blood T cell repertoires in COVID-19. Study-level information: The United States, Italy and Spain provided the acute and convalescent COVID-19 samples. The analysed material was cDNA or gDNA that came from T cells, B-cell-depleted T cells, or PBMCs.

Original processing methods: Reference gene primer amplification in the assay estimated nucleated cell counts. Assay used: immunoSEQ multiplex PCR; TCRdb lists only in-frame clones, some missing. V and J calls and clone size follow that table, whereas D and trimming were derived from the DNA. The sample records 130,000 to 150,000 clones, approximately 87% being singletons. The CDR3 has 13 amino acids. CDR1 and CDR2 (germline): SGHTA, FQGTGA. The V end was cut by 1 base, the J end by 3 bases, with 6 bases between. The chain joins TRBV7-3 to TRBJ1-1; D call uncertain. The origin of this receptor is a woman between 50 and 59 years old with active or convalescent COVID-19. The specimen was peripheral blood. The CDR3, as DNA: TGTGCCAGCAGCTTAAACGGGGACACTGAAGCTTTCTTT. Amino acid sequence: CASSLNGDTEAFF.